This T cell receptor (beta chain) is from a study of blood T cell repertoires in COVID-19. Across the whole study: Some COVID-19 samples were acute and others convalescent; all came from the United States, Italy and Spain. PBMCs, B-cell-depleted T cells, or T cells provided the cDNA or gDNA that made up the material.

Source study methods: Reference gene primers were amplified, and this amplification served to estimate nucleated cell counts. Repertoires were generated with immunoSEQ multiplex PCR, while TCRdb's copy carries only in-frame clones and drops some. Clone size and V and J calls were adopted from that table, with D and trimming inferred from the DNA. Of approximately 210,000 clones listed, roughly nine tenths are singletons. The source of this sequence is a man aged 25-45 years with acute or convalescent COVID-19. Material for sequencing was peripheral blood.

The DNA for the CDR3 is TGTGCCAGCAGTCCATCCAGGGGGCGCCCCTACGAGCAGTACTTC. Translating gives CASSPSRGRPYEQYF. The chain recombines TRBV28 with TRBJ2-7, with 8 bases aligning to TRBD1. Germline CDR1 MDHEN, CDR2 SYDVKM. The CDR3 length is 15 residues. V shed 5 bases and J 2 bases; nucleotides not matched to a gene: 8.